A single sample is the source of the 24 T cell receptor beta chains below, sequenced in a study of blood T cell repertoires in COVID-19. Libraries were prepared by immunoSEQ multiplex PCR; TCRdb keeps only in-frame clonotypes and omits some of them. The sample consists of around 170,000 clones, around 75% of them appearing once. Sequencing was carried out using peripheral blood. These receptors were taken from a woman at least 80 years old with acute or convalescent COVID-19.

In regard to this clone: Other DNA sequences in this specimen translate into the identical CDR3. This chain joins TRBV5-1 and TRBJ2-1, with TRBD2 as a possible D gene (5 bases). The CDR3 totals 14 residues. V lost 1 base, J lost 7 bases, and 12 bases lay in between. CDR1 is SGHRS and CDR2 is YFSETQ in the germline V gene. The chain's CDR3 is CASSLTGDGNEQFF. CDR3 sequence (DNA): TGCGCCAGCAGCTTGACCGGGGATGGTAATGAGCAGTTCTTC. Variable domain in full (rest from reference TRBV5-1 and TRBJ2-1): KAGVTQTPRYLIKTRGQQVTLSCSPISGHRSVSWYQQTPGQGLQFLFEYFSETQRNKGNFPGRFSGRQFSNSRSEMNVSTLELGDSALYLCASSLTGDGNEQFFGPGTRLTVL.

This sequence joins TRBV19 and TRBJ1-2; 7 bases align to TRBD1. This CDR3 spans 14 amino acids. CDR1 and CDR2 (germline): LNHDA, SQIVND (reference sequence). Losses at the gene ends were 4 bases for V and 7 bases for J; bases not matched to a gene: 9. The CDR3 reads CASSTRQGVSGYTF. Here the CDR3 DNA reads TGTGCCAGTAGTACCCGACAGGGAGTGAGTGGCTACACCTTC.

This clone occurred once. The genes are TRBV11-2 and TRBJ2-1; 7 bases line up with TRBD2. Germline V gene lookup returns CDR1 SGHAT and CDR2 FQNNGV. This CDR3 spans 13 amino acids. J was trimmed by 9 bases and V by 0 bases; bases with no gene match: 2. The CDR3 sequence: CASSLELASEQFF. DNA of the CDR3: TGTGCCAGCAGCTTAGAACTAGCGAGTGAGCAGTTCTTC.

There are a few counts of this clone. The chain employs TRBV28 and TRBJ1-5, with D possibly being TRBD1 (5 bases). This CDR3 is 13 amino acids long. Per germline, CDR1 MDHEN and CDR2 SYDVKM. Trimming removed 11 bases from V and 4 bases from J, with 15 bases in between. The CDR3 here is CAGSGGGNQPQHF. The CDR3 DNA reads as TGTGCCGGTTCCGGGGGAGGAAATCAGCCCCAGCATTTT.

The chain combines TRBV21-1 with TRBJ2-7; the table's TRBD1 call for D was not verified on the DNA. TRBV21-1 is annotated as a pseudogene. The CDR3 covers 16 residues. The CDR3 region has the DNA TGTGCCAGCCATAAGGATAGGGACAGGGGGCGCTACGAGCAGTACTTC. Translation gives CASHKDRDRGRYEQYF.

This clone was seen a few times. The chain combines TRBV30 with TRBJ2-5; the match to TRBD2 covers 10 bases. J lost 1 base, V lost 0 bases, and 2 bases had no gene match. There are 15 residues in the CDR3. CDR1 and CDR2 from the germline V gene are GTSNPN and SVGIG (reference sequence). CDR3 protein: CAWSVAGGPQETQYF. CDR3 sequence (DNA): TGTGCCTGGAGTGTAGCGGGAGGGCCCCAAGAGACCCAGTACTTC. The complete variable domain, with remaining parts taken from reference TRBV30 and TRBJ2-5, reads SQTIHQWPATLVQPVGSPLSLECTVEGTSNPNLYWYRQAAGRGLQLLFYSVGIGQISSEVPQNLSASRPQDRQFILSSKKLLLSDSGFYLCAWSVAGGPQETQYFGPGTRLLVL.

V and J are TRBV11-2 and TRBJ1-1, with unresolved D. Trimming pared 3 bases from V and 4 bases from J, leaving 6 bases between. Looked up from germline, CDR1 is SGHAT and CDR2 is FQNNGV. The CDR3 totals 12 residues. CDR3 nucleotide sequence: TGTGCCAGCAGCTTGAGATCCACTGAAGCTTTCTTT. This encodes CASSLRSTEAFF. Variable domain in full (rest from reference TRBV11-2 and TRBJ1-1): EAGVAQSPRYKIIEKRQSVAFWCNPISGHATLYWYQQILGQGPKLLIQFQNNGVVDDSQLPKDRFSAERLKGVDSTLKIQPAKLEDSAVYLCASSLRSTEAFFGQGTRLTVV.

V is TRBV29-1 and J is TRBJ1-1; the match to TRBD1 covers 7 bases. The V and J ends lost 5 bases and 1 base, in that order; junction bases with no gene match: 16. The CDR3 has 17 residues. Per the germline V gene, CDR1 is SQVTM and CDR2 is ANQGSEA. CDR3 DNA sequence: TGCAGCGTTATCAGTTGGACAGGCCGGGGAAAGAACACTGAAGCTTTCTTT. Translating gives CSVISWTGRGKNTEAFF.

This clone came up a few times. The chain joins TRBV4-1 to TRBJ2-1, with no clear D. V was clipped by 1 base and J by 7 bases, with 5 bases between them. Germline V CDR1 and CDR2: MGHRA, YSYEKL. This CDR3 has 12 amino acids. The CDR3 sequence: CASSQGANEQFF. The CDR3 nucleotides are TGCGCCAGCAGCCAAGGGGCTAATGAGCAGTTCTTC.

In regard to this clone: A junction end diverges from the germline sequence, so it may reflect a read error. This chain joins TRBV5-1 and TRBJ1-1, with 9 bases matching TRBD1. This CDR3 is built from 17 residues. The V gene's germline CDR1 is SGHRS and CDR2 YFSETQ. Here the CDR3 reads CASSLIPRDRVNAEAFF. CDR3 bases: TGCGCCAGCAGCTTAATCCCCCGGGACAGGGTGAACGCTGAAGCTTTCTTT.

CDR3 region: CASSWPGITEAFF. CDR3 coding DNA: TGTGCCAGCAGTTGGCCAGGGATCACTGAAGCTTTCTTT. The chain is built from TRBV12-3 or TRBV12-4 and TRBJ1-1; the D gene is possibly TRBD1 (5 bases). CDR3 length: 13 residues. V was pared by 4 bases and J by 4 bases, with 10 bases between.

This clone showed up just once. The chain couples TRBV7-9 to TRBJ2-1; possible D gene TRBD2, 6 bases. The ends were cut back, 5 bases at V and 8 bases at J, with 19 bases in the middle. Germline assignment: CDR1 SEHNR and CDR2 FQNEAQ (reference sequence). This CDR3 is built from 15 residues. The CDR3 protein is CASSRRSGWNDEQFF. In nucleotides, the CDR3 is TGTGCCAGCAGCCGCCGTAGCGGCTGGAACGATGAGCAGTTCTTC.

This clone has just a few counts. No DNA is shown, since the ends of the CDR3 on it are uncertain; the CDR3 is the one TCRdb lists. The CDR3 spells CASSSGQGGSHF. The chain couples TRBV10-2 to TRBJ1-5; the D call of TRBD1 is as the table states it, not checked on the DNA. The CDR3 extends over 12 residues, inclusive of both ends. Germline-derived CDR1 and CDR2 are WSHSY and SAAADI.

The chain links TRBV7-2 to TRBJ2-5; 14 nucleotides match TRBD2. CDR3 length: 16 residues. Trimming cost V 5 bases and J 1 base; bases outside gene matches: 3. Per the germline V gene, CDR1 is SGHTA and CDR2 is FQGNSA. CDR3 DNA: TGTGCCAGCAGCCAGGGACTAGCGGGGGTCCAAGAGACCCAGTACTTC. Amino acids: CASSQGLAGVQETQYF.

A word on this clone: Relative to the germline gene, one junction end is altered; a read error may explain this. V is TRBV7-7 and J is TRBJ2-5; D is perhaps TRBD2 (5 bases). CDR3 size: 15 residues. The V gene's germline CDR1 is SSHAT and CDR2 FNYEAQ (reference sequence). CDR3 protein: CASSFHLGPGETQYF. The CDR3 region has the DNA TGTGCTAGCAGCTTCCACCTCGGGCCGGGGGAGACCCAGTACTTC.

The gene calls are TRBV11-2 and TRBJ2-5; possibly TRBD1 for D (6 bases). The CDR3 is 16 amino acids. CDR1 is SGHAT, CDR2 FQNNGV, per germline. Trimming removed 2 bases from V and 6 bases from J, with 19 bases in between. The CDR3 DNA reads as TGTGCCAGCAGCTTACCCTCCTCCCGACAGGCTCAGACCCAGTACTTC. Translation: CASSLPSSRQAQTQYF.

The V call is TRBV5-6, the J call TRBJ2-1, with TRBD1 matching over 7 bases. This CDR3 comprises 15 residues. The junction had 4 bases not matched to a gene; V was cut back by 1 base and J by 3 bases. Germline V gene lookup returns CDR1 SGHDT and CDR2 YYEEEE. CDR3 in amino acids: CASSLLGDSYNEQFF. DNA for the CDR3: TGTGCCAGCAGCTTGTTGGGGGACAGCTACAATGAGCAGTTCTTC.

This clone was counted between two and nine times. V is TRBV18 and J is TRBJ1-1; no definite D call. Per germline, CDR1 KGHSH and CDR2 LQKENI. Trimming stripped 3 bases from V and 6 bases from J, with 14 bases between. The CDR3 length is 14 residues. CDR3 nucleotides: TGTGCCAGCTCACCGTCGACTTCCCACCCTGAAGCTTTCTTT. It yields the protein CASSPSTSHPEAFF.

This clone was found once. The chain links TRBV7-9 to TRBJ2-7; the match to TRBD1 covers 9 bases. With 7 bases clipped from V and 7 bases from J, the junction kept 11 bases outside the gene matches. Per germline, CDR1 SEHNR and CDR2 FQNEAQ (reference sequence). The CDR3 consists of 14 residues. As DNA, the CDR3 is TGTGCCAGCACATCCGGGACAGGGATTGTAGAGCAGTACTTC. This gives the protein CASTSGTGIVEQYF.

The chain couples TRBV24-1 to TRBJ1-4; tentative D call: TRBD1 (5 bases). CDR1 and CDR2 from the germline V gene are KGHDR and SFDVKD. This CDR3 spans 12 amino acids. V was pared by 4 bases and J by 8 bases, with 7 bases between. CDR3 in amino acids: CATSDTGEKLFF. The CDR3, as DNA: TGTGCCACCAGTGACACAGGAGAAAAACTGTTTTTT.

This clone was recorded only once. This chain uses TRBV6-5 with TRBJ1-5; a weak D match, TRBD1 (6 bases). CDR1 is MNHEY and CDR2 is SVGAGI in the germline V gene. The CDR3 has 14 residues. Trimming took off 6 bases at V and 0 bases at J, with 9 bases between the two ends. For the CDR3, the DNA is TGTGCCAGCAGCGGACAGTATAGCAATCAGCCCCAGCATTTT. Its translation: CASSGQYSNQPQHF.

The V gene is TRBV6-5, the J gene TRBJ2-3; D perhaps matches TRBD2 (6 bases). Germline assignment: CDR1 MNHEY and CDR2 SVGAGI. V lost 6 bases and J 4 bases, leaving 14 bases between the germline ends. The CDR3 runs to 14 residues. CDR3 DNA sequence: TGTGCCAGCAGCATACTAGCAACGCCAGATACGCAGTATTTT. Protein sequence: CASSILATPDTQYF.

The chain couples TRBV4-1 to TRBJ2-2; TRBD2 matches at 7 bases. The CDR3 is made up of 14 amino acids. Germline V gene lookup returns CDR1 MGHRA and CDR2 YSYEKL. V gave up 6 bases and J gave up 2 bases; unmatched junction bases: 3. CDR3 nucleotide sequence: TGCGCCAGCAGGGGGGACTATAACACCGGGGAGCTGTTTTTT. This sequence encodes CASRGDYNTGELFF.

V is TRBV6-5 and J is TRBJ1-2; D is undetermined. CDR3 length: 14 residues. CDR1 MNHEY and CDR2 SVGAGI come from the germline V gene. The ends were cut back, 0 bases at V and 8 bases at J, with 13 bases in the middle. The CDR3 spells CASSYSGGYQGYTF. The DNA for the CDR3 is TGTGCCAGCAGTTACTCGGGAGGATACCAGGGCTACACCTTC.